This T cell receptor beta chain stems from a study of cytomegalovirus exposure and HLA in healthy donors. As to this clone: The antigen is undetermined.

Study-wide points: In vitro assays verified that a few CMV-associated chains recognized CMV antigens specifically.

Clones were sequenced by immunoSEQ multiplex PCR, and TCRdb holds only the in-frame ones, with some missing. This sample has some 130,000 clones, with approximately 90% found just once. The receptor was isolated from a woman aged 18-29 years in good health and CMV-seropositive. Sequenced sample: PBMCs.

This chain's CDR3 is CATSRSSGRRLYEQYF. The CDR3 coding sequence is TGTGCCACCAGCAGATCTAGCGGGCGCCGACTCTACGAGCAGTACTTC. V is TRBV15 and J is TRBJ2-7; 8 bases align to TRBD2. Per germline, CDR1 LNHNV and CDR2 YYDKDF (reference sequence). CDR3 length: 16 residues. V trimming: 2 bases; J trimming: 3 bases; junction bases outside the gene matches: 9.